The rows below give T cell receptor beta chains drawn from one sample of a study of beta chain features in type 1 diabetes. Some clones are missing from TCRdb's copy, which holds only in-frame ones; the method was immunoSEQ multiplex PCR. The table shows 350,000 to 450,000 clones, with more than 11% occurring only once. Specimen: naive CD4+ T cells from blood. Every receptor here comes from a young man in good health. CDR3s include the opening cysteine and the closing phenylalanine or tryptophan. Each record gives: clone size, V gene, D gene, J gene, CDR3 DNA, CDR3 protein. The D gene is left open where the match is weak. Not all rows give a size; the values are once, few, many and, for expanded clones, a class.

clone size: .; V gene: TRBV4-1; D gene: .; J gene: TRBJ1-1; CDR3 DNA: TGCGCCAGCAGCCAACAAGGGCCATGGAACACTGAAGCTTTCTTT; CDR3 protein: CASSQQGPWNTEAFF
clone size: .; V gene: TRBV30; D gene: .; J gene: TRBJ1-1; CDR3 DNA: TGTGCCTGGAGTGTACAAGGTACTGAAGCTTTCTTT; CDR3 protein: CAWSVQGTEAFF
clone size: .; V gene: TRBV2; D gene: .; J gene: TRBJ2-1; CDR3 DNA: TGTGCCAGCAGTGTTGGGCGAAGAGTCAATGAGCAGTTCTTC; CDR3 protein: CASSVGRRVNEQFF
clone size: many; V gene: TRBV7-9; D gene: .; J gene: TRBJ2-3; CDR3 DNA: TGTGCCAGCAGCTCACCCTATACGCAGTATTTT; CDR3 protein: CASSSPYTQYF
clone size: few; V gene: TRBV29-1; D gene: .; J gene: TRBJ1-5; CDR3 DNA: TGCAGCGTTGATGACGGGAGAGGGCAGCCCCAGCATTTT; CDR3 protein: CSVDDGRGQPQHF
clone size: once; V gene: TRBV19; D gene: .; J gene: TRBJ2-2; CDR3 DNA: TGTGCCAGTAGTATAGATGAGGGGTGGACCGGGGAGCTGTTTTTT; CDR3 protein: CASSIDEGWTGELFF
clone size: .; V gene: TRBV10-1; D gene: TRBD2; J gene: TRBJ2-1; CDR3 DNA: TGCGCCACAGGGAGGGCGAGAAATGAGCAGTTCTTC; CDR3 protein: CATGRARNEQFF
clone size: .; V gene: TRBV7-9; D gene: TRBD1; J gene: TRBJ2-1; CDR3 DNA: TGTGCCAGCAGCACCCGGGACAGGGCCTACAATGAGCAGTTCTTC; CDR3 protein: CASSTRDRAYNEQFF
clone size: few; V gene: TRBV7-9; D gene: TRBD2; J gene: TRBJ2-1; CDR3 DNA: TGTGCCAGCAGCTTAATCCTAGCGGAGGGGTACAATGAGCAGTTCTTC; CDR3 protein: CASSLILAEGYNEQFF
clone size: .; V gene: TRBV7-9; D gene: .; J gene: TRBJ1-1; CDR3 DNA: TGTGCCAGCAGCCTCCACGCCGGGAACACTGAAGCTTTCTTT; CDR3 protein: CASSLHAGNTEAFF
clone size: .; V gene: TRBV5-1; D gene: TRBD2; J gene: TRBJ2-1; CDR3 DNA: TGCGCCAGCAGATTAGCGGGAGGACCGAGCAATGAGCAGTTCTTC; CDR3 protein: CASRLAGGPSNEQFF
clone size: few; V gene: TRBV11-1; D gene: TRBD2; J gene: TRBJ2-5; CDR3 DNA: TGTGCCAGCAGATCGCCCGGACTAGCGGAAGAGACCCAGTACTTC; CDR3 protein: CASRSPGLAEETQYF
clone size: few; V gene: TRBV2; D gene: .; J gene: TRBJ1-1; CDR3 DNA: TGTGCCAGCAAACTTTTAGCAGTCGCTTTCTTT; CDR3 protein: CASKLLAVAFF
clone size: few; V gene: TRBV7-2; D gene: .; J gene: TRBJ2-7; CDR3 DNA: TGTGCCAGCAGCCCCGTCTCCTACGAGCAGTACTTC; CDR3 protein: CASSPVSYEQYF
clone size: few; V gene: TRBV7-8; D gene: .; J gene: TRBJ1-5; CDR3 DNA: TGTGCCAGCAGCTTAGTCGACGGTCCGGGGCGAAATCAGCCCCAGCATTTT; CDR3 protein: CASSLVDGPGRNQPQHF
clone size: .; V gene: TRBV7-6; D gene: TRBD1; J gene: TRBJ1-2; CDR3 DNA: TGTGCCAGCAGCTCGACAGGGACGGGCTACACCTTC; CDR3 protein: CASSSTGTGYTF
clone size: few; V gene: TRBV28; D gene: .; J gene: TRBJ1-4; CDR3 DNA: TGTGCCAGCAAACCGACGGGTGAAAAACTGTTTTTT; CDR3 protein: CASKPTGEKLFF
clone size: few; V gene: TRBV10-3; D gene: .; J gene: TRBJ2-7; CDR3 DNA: TGTGCCATCAGTGAGTCTCCCGGGTCCTACGAGCAGTACTTC; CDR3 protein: CAISESPGSYEQYF
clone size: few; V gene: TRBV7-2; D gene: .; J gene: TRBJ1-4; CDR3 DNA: TGTGCCAGCAGCTTAGTCCGGGGATTAGGTGAAAAACTGTTTTTT; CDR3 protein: CASSLVRGLGEKLFF
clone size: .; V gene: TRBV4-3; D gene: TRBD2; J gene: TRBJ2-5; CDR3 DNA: TGCGCCAGCAGCCAGACTAGCCTAGGGACCCAGTACTTC; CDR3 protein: CASSQTSLGTQYF
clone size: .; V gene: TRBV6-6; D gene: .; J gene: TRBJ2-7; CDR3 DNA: TGTGCCAGCAGTTACGATAGGGGATACGAGCAGTACTTC; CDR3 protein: CASSYDRGYEQYF
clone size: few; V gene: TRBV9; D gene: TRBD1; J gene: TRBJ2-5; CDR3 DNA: TGTGCCAGCAGCGTAGGACAGGGCCTGGGAGAGACCCAGTACTTC; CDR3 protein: CASSVGQGLGETQYF
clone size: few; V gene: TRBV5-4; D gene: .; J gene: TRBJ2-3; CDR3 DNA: TGTGCCAGCAGCTTTTCCGGGGCGACAGATACGCAGTATTTT; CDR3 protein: CASSFSGATDTQYF
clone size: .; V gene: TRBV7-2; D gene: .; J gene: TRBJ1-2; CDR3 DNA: TGTGCCAGCAGCTCGACGACACGGGCCCTGGGCTATGGCTACACCTTC; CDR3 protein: CASSSTTRALGYGYTF
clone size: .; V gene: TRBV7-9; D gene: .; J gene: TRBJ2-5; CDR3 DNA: TGTGCCAGCAGCTTAGCGTACGGAGAGACCCAGTACTTC; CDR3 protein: CASSLAYGETQYF
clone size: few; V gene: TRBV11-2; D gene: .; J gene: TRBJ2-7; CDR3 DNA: TGTGCCAGCAGCCGCTTACAGGGCAACTCCTACGAGCAGTACTTC; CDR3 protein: CASSRLQGNSYEQYF
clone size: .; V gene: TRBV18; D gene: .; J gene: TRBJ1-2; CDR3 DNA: TGTGCCAGCTCACCATTTTCTGGGGGCCGCGGTGGCTACACCTTC; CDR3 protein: CASSPFSGGRGGYTF
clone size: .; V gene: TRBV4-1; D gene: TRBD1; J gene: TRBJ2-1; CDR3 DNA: TGCGCCAGCAGGCAACCAGCCAGGGGGTTCCGGACCGATGAGCAGTTCTTC; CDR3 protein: CASRQPARGFRTDEQFF
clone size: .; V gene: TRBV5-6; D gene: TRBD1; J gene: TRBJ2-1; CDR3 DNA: TGTGCCAGCAGCTTCTACAGGGGCGAGCTGTGGAATGAGCAGTTCTTC; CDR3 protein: CASSFYRGELWNEQFF
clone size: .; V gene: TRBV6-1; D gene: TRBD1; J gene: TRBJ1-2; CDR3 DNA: TGTGCCAGCAGTGAACTTATCGCGGACAGGGGTGCTGGCTACACCTTC; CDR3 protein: CASSELIADRGAGYTF
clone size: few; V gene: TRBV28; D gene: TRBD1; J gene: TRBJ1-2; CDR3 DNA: TGTGCCAGCAGTTTTCCAACCGGGACAGGAAGCTATGGCTACACCTTC; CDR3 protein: CASSFPTGTGSYGYTF
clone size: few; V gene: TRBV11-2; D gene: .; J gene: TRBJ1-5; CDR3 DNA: TGTGCCAGCAGCTTGGGTTACGATCAGCCCCAGCATTTT; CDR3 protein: CASSLGYDQPQHF
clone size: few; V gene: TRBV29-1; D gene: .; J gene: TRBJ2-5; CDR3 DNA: TGCAGCGCAACGAGTGGGGGGCAATGGCGTTCAGAGACCCAGTACTTC; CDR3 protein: CSATSGGQWRSETQYF
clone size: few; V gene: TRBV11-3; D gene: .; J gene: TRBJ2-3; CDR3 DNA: TGTGCCAGCAGCTTATACCCGGCAGATACGCAGTATTTT; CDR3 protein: CASSLYPADTQYF
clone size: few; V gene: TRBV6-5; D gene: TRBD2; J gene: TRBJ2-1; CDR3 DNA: TGTGCCAGCAGCCGAGGGACTAGCCTGTTCTTC; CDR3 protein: CASSRGTSLFF
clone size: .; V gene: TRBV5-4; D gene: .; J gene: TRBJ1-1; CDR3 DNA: TGTGCCAGCAGCCATAGATGGGACACTGAAGCTTTCTTT; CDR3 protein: CASSHRWDTEAFF
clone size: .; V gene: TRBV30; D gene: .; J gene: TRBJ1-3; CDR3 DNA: TGTGCCTTGAGTGCGGTTCTGCCTGGAAACACCATATATTTT; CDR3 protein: CALSAVLPGNTIYF
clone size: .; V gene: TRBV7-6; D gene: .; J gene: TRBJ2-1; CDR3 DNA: TGTGCCAGCAGCTTATCATTAGGGGTCAGGAGGGACAATGAGCAGTTCTTC; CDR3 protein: CASSLSLGVRRDNEQFF